This T cell receptor beta chain was recorded in a study of OX40 agonist ivuxolimab in advanced cancers. Study background: While on treatment, patients had intravenous ivuxolimab at 0.01 to 10 mg/kg every 2 weeks.

The germline V gene encodes CDR1 MNHEY and CDR2 SMNVEV (reference sequence). J was trimmed by 3 bases and V by 6 bases; bases with no gene match: 3. CDR3 length: 13 residues. This clone was found once. Here immunoSEQ multiplex PCR was the method, and the copy in TCRdb shows in-frame clones only, minus some. The sample comprises tens of thousands of clones, around nine tenths of which are singletons, and roughly 21% rests with the top ten. This specimen consisted of CD4+ or CD8+ T cells sorted from blood, obtained in a trial of the OX40 agonist ivuxolimab. This chain links TRBV27 with TRBJ1-1; the match to TRBD1 covers 8 bases. This sequence originates from an adult with an advanced solid tumor such as melanoma, head and neck, liver or kidney cancer. The CDR3: CASSWDRYTEAFF. The CDR3 region has the DNA TGTGCCAGCAGCTGGGACAGGTACACTGAAGCTTTCTTT.